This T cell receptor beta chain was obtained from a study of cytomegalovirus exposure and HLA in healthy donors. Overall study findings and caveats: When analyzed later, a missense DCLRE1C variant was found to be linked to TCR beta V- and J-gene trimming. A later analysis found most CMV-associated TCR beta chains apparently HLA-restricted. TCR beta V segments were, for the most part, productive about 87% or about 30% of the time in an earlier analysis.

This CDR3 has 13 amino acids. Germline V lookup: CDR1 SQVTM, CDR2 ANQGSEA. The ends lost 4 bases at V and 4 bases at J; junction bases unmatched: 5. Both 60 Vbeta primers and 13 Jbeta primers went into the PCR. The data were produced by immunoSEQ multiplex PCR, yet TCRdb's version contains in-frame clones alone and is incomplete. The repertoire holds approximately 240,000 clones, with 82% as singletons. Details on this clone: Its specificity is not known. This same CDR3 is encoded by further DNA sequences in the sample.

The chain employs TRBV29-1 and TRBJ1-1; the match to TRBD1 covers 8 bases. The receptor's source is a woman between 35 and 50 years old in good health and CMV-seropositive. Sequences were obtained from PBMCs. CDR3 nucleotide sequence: TGCAGCGTTGGGCAGGGGGCAGGCACTGAAGCTTTCTTT. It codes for CSVGQGAGTEAFF.